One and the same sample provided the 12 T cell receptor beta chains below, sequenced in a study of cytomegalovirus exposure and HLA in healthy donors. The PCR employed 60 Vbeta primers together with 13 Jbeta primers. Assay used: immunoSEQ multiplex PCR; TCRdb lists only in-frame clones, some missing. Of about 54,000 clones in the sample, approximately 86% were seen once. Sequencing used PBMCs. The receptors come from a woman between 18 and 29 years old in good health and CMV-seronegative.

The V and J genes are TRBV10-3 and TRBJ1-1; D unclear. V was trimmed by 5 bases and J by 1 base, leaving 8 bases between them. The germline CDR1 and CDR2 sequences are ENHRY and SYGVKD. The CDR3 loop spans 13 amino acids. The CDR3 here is CAISMAGNTEAFF. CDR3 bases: TGTGCCATCAGTATGGCAGGGAACACTGAAGCTTTCTTT.

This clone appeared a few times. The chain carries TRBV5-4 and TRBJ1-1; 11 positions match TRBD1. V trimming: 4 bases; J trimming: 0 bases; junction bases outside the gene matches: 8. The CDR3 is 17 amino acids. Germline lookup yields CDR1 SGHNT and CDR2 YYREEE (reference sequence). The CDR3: CASSAPGQGGMNTEAFF. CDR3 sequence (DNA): TGTGCCAGCAGCGCCCCGGGACAGGGGGGCATGAACACTGAAGCTTTCTTT.

The CDR3 bases are TGTGCAAGTCGCTTAAAAGGGGGACCGGTTCTAGAGCAGTACTTC. This codes for CASRLKGGPVLEQYF. The chain recombines TRBV12-2 with TRBJ2-7; the table's D gene call, TRBD1, was not cross checked with the DNA. TRBV12-2 is a listed pseudogene. The CDR3 extends over 15 amino acids.

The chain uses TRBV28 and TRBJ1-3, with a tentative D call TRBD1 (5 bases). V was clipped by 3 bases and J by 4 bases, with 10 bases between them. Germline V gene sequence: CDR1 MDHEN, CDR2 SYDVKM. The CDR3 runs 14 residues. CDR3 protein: CASSLGQPGNTIYF. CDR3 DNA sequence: TGTGCCAGCAGTTTGGGGCAGCCCGGAAACACCATATATTTT.

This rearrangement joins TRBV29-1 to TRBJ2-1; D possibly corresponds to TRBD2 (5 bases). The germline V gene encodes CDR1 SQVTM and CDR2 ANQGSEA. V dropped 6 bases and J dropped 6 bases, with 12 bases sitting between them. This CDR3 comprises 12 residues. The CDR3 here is CSVSGKGNEQFF. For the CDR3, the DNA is TGCAGCGTCTCGGGGAAGGGCAATGAGCAGTTCTTC.

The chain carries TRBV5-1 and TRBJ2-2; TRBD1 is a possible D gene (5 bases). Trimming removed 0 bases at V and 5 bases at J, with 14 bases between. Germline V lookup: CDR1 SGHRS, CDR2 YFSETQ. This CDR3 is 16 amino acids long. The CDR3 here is CASSLEGGHITGELFF. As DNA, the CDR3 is TGCGCCAGCAGCTTGGAAGGTGGACACATAACCGGGGAGCTGTTTTTT.

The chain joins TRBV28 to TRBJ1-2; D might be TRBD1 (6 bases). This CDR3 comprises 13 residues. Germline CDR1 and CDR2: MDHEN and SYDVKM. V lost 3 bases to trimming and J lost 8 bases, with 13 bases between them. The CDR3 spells CASSLGTGRGYTF. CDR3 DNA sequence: TGTGCCAGCAGTTTGGGCACAGGGCGAGGCTACACCTTC.

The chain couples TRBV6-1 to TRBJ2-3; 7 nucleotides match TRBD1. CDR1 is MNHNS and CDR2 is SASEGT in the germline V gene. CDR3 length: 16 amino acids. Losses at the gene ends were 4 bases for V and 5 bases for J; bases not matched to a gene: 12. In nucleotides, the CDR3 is TGTGCCAGCAGTGTCTACCGACAGGGCGAAGGAGATACGCAGTATTTT. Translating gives CASSVYRQGEGDTQYF.

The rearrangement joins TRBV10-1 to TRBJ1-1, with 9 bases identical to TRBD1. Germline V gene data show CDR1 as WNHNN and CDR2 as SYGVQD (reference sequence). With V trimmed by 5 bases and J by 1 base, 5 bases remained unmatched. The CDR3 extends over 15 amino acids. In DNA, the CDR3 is TGCGCCAGCAGTTCCGGGACAGGGTCGAACACTGAAGCTTTCTTT. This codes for CASSSGTGSNTEAFF.

As DNA, the CDR3 is TGTGCCATCAGTGACGGGCAGCCCCAGCATTTT. As protein: CAISDGQPQHF. V and J are TRBV10-3 and TRBJ1-5; no firm D call. The CDR3 covers 11 residues. V lost 3 bases and J 7 bases, leaving 4 bases between the germline ends. Germline-derived CDR1 and CDR2 are ENHRY and SYGVKD.

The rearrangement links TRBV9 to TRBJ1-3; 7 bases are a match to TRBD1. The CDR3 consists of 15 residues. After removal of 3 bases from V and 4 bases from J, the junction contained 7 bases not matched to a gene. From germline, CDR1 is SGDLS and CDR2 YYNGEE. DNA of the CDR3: TGTGCCAGCAGCGCTACAGGGGTCTCGGGAAACACCATATATTTT. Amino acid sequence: CASSATGVSGNTIYF.

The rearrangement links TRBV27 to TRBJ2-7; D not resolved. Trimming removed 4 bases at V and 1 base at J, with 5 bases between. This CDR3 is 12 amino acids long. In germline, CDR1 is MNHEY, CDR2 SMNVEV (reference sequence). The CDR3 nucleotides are TGTGCCAGCAGTTCCAGTTCCTACGAGCAGTACTTC. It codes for CASSSSSYEQYF.